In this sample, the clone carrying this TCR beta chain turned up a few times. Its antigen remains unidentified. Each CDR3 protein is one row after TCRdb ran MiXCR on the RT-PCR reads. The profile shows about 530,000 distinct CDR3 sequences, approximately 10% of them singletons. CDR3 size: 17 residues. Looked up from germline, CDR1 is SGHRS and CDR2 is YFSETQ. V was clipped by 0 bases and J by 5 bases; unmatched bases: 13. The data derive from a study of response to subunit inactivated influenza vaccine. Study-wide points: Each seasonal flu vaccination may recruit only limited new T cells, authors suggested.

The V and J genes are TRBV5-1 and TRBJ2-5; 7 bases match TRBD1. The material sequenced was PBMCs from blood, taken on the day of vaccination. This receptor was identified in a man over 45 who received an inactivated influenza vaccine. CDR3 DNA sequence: TGCGCCAGCAGCTTGGCCGTAAAGACAGGGTCTTCGGAGACCCAGTACTTC. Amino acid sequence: CASSLAVKTGSSETQYF. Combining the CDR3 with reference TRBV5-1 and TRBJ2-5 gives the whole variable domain KAGVTQTPRYLIKTRGQQVTLSCSPISGHRSVSWYQQTPGQGLQFLFEYFSETQRNKGNFPGRFSGRQFSNSRSEMNVSTLELGDSALYLCASSLAVKTGSSETQYFGPGTRLLVL.